The 12 T cell receptor beta chains in this list originate from one sample, sequenced in a study of T cell responses to AZD1222 COVID-19 vaccine. Libraries were prepared by immunoSEQ multiplex PCR; TCRdb keeps only in-frame clonotypes and omits some of them. The profile shows more than 90,000 clones, just over 85% of them singletons. Sequencing used peripheral blood, obtained 28 days after the second AZD1222 dose. Receptors were obtained from an adult who received the AZD1222 COVID-19 vaccine.

This chain connects TRBV21-1 to TRBJ2-7; the table's D call, TRBD1, was not checked against the DNA. TRBV21-1 represents a pseudogene. This CDR3 has 13 amino acids. Here the CDR3 reads CASSKHSPYEQYF. The CDR3 DNA sequence: TGTGCCAGCAGCAAACACAGCCCCTACGAGCAGTACTTC.

Only one count was recorded for this clone. The chain uses TRBV4-1 and TRBJ1-5, with D unclear. Germline V gives CDR1 MGHRA, CDR2 YSYEKL. V lost 1 base and J 4 bases, leaving 14 bases between the germline ends. The CDR3 is made up of 16 amino acids. The CDR3 reads CASSQGAPIGNQPQHF. DNA for the CDR3: TGCGCCAGCAGCCAAGGTGCACCCATAGGGAATCAGCCCCAGCATTTT.

This clone came up a few times. The V gene is TRBV28, the J gene TRBJ1-2, with a weak D call TRBD1 (5 bases). Deletions cut 2 bases from V and 4 bases from J, with 11 bases between. Germline CDR1 and CDR2: MDHEN and SYDVKM. The CDR3 sequence is 14 residues long. The CDR3, as DNA: TGTGCCAGCAGTTTAGGAAGTGGGGGCTATGGCTACACCTTC. As protein: CASSLGSGGYGYTF.

This clone has only one observation. The chain has TRBV6-5 and TRBJ1-1, with D possibly matching TRBD1 (5 bases). The CDR3 is 13 residues long. V lost 7 bases to trimming and J lost 3 bases, with 12 bases between them. Germline CDR1 is MNHEY and CDR2 is SVGAGI. As DNA, the CDR3 is TGTGCCAGCAAGGCAGGGCCTTACACTGAAGCTTTCTTT. Its protein product is CASKAGPYTEAFF.

The J gene is TRBJ1-2, the V gene TRBV7-6; 10 bases fit TRBD1. Germline loops: CDR1 SGHVS, CDR2 FNYEAQ. Trimming cost V 0 bases and J 7 bases; bases outside gene matches: 11. This CDR3 region has 17 residues. Here the CDR3 reads CASSLASLGTGVAGYTF. CDR3 nucleotide sequence: TGTGCCAGCAGCTTAGCGTCACTTGGGACAGGGGTCGCTGGCTACACCTTC.

This chain joins TRBV6-2 or TRBV6-3 and TRBJ1-1, with TRBD1 identical over 9 bases. Germline V gene data show CDR1 as MNHEY and CDR2 as SVGEGT. V shed 5 bases and J 5 bases; nucleotides not matched to a gene: 9. There are 15 residues in the CDR3. CDR3 loop: CASSPPGQGKTEAFF. The CDR3 DNA is TGTGCCAGCAGTCCCCCGGGACAGGGAAAAACTGAAGCTTTCTTT.

V and J are TRBV19 and TRBJ2-3; 7 nucleotides match TRBD2. Germline trimming cut 6 bases from V and 4 bases from J; bases unmatched to any gene: 13. The CDR3 extends over 16 amino acids. Germline V CDR1 and CDR2: LNHDA, SQIVND (reference sequence). The CDR3 here is CASRRTAPGGADTQYF. CDR3 coding DNA: TGTGCCAGTAGAAGGACTGCCCCGGGAGGTGCAGATACGCAGTATTTT.

The rearrangement joins TRBV30 to TRBJ1-1; no reliable D call. Germline-derived CDR1 and CDR2 are GTSNPN and SVGIG (reference sequence). The CDR3 sequence is 11 residues long. The V end lost 3 bases, the J end lost 6 bases, and 8 bases lay between the germline ends. The CDR3 DNA sequence: TGTGCCTGGAGAGAGGTCCCTGAAGCTTTCTTT. Encoded protein: CAWREVPEAFF. The full variable domain, with the rest looked up from reference TRBV30 and TRBJ1-1, is SQTIHQWPATLVQPVGSPLSLECTVEGTSNPNLYWYRQAAGRGLQLLFYSVGIGQISSEVPQNLSASRPQDRQFILSSKKLLLSDSGFYLCAWREVPEAFFGQGTRLTVV.

The genes are TRBV9 and TRBJ2-1; D is uncertain. Trimming removed 0 bases from V and 9 bases from J, with 4 bases in between. The germline V gene has CDR1 SGDLS and CDR2 YYNGEE. The CDR3 length is 11 residues. The CDR3 nucleotides are TGTGCCAGCAGCGTAGGGGGTGAGCAGTTCTTC. Amino acids: CASSVGGEQFF.

The chain joins TRBV24-1 to TRBJ1-6; D perhaps matches TRBD1 (6 bases). Germline V lookup: CDR1 KGHDR, CDR2 SFDVKD. With 6 bases removed from V and 7 bases from J, the gap between germline ends came to 9 bases. CDR3 length equals 13 residues. The CDR3 spells CATSLRGNSPLHF. The CDR3 DNA reads as TGTGCCACCAGTCTAAGGGGGAATTCACCCCTCCACTTT.

V and J are TRBV7-6 and TRBJ2-7, with unresolved D. This CDR3 spans 13 amino acids. Trimming cost V 3 bases and J 0 bases, with 6 bases left between them. Germline V CDR1 and CDR2: SGHVS, FNYEAQ. The CDR3 bases are TGTGCCAGCAGCTTTAACCCCTCCTACGAGCAGTACTTC. Translation gives CASSFNPSYEQYF.

The gene calls are TRBV20-1 and TRBJ2-7; D unclear. The germline V gene has CDR1 DFQATT and CDR2 SNEGSKA (reference sequence). CDR3 size: 10 residues. Trimming took 6 bases from V and 5 from J, leaving 8 bases between them. DNA of the CDR3: TGCAGTGCCATCGAAAACGAGCAGTACTTC. This codes for CSAIENEQYF.